The 21 T cell receptor beta chains below were found in one sample sequenced in a study of blood T cell repertoires in COVID-19. Assay: immunoSEQ multiplex PCR; the TCRdb copy retains only in-frame clones and omits some. The sample has about 28,000 clones; about 80% are singletons. Sequencing input: peripheral blood. All receptors come from a man aged 65-85 years with acute or convalescent COVID-19.

The chain couples TRBV7-9 to TRBJ1-6, with D tentatively TRBD1 (6 bases). V was trimmed by 7 bases and J by 10 bases, leaving 17 bases between them. The V gene's germline CDR1 is SEHNR and CDR2 FQNEAQ (reference sequence). CDR3 length: 14 residues. The CDR3 is CASTPGGGFSPLHF. The CDR3 nucleotides read TGTGCCAGCACCCCTGGGGGGGGCTTCTCACCCCTCCACTTT.

The chain has TRBV19 and TRBJ1-2; 8 nucleotides match TRBD1. This CDR3 spans 12 amino acids. Germline V gene lookup returns CDR1 LNHDA and CDR2 SQIVND (reference sequence). Trimming removed 8 bases from V and 8 bases from J; junction bases left unmatched: 7. The DNA of the CDR3 is TGTGCCAGTGCTGGGACAGGATACGGCTACACCTTC. Its translation is CASAGTGYGYTF.

This chain links TRBV4-1 with TRBJ2-7, with 9 positions matching TRBD1. The J segment lost 2 bases and the V segment lost 3 bases, leaving 8 bases of the junction unmatched. The germline V gene encodes CDR1 MGHRA and CDR2 YSYEKL. The CDR3 runs to 16 residues. The CDR3 DNA reads TGCGCCAGCAGCCAGGTACCGGGACAGGGTACCTACGAGCAGTACTTC. Its translation: CASSQVPGQGTYEQYF.

The genes are TRBV5-6 and TRBJ1-6; tentative D call: TRBD1 (6 bases). Germline loops: CDR1 SGHDT, CDR2 YYEEEE. The CDR3 runs to 16 residues. Trimming removed 5 bases from V and 2 bases from J, with 14 bases in between. In nucleotides, the CDR3 is TGTGCCAGCAGGCCTGGGGGCTACACCTATAATTCACCCCTCCACTTT. Amino acids: CASRPGGYTYNSPLHF.

This clone was seen only a few times. The chain has TRBV4-2 and TRBJ2-7, with D unclear. V lost 0 bases to trimming and J lost 2 bases, with 11 bases between them. Germline loops: CDR1 LGHNA, CDR2 YNFKEQ. The CDR3 runs to 15 residues. This CDR3 reads CASSQEVEVPYEQYF. DNA for the CDR3: TGTGCCAGCAGCCAAGAGGTAGAGGTTCCCTACGAGCAGTACTTC.

This clone was observed a few times. The chain recombines TRBV2 with TRBJ1-5; D possibly corresponds to TRBD1 (5 bases). From germline, CDR1 is SNHLY and CDR2 FYNNEI. V gave up 7 bases and J gave up 1 base, with 14 bases separating them. This CDR3 contains 15 residues. CDR3 sequence (DNA): TGTGCCAGCATGAAGGAGGGGATGAGCAATCAGCCCCAGCATTTT. Translation gives CASMKEGMSNQPQHF.

The chain links TRBV2 to TRBJ2-7; tentative D call: TRBD2 (6 bases). The V and J ends lost 5 bases and 2 bases respectively, with 13 bases between them. Germline V lookup: CDR1 SNHLY, CDR2 FYNNEI. The CDR3 is 14 amino acids. CDR3: CASSRRDGAYEQYF. CDR3 DNA: TGTGCCAGCAGTCGGCGGGACGGGGCCTACGAGCAGTACTTC.

This clone was counted between two and nine times. V usage is TRBV11-2 and J usage is TRBJ2-7; maybe TRBD1 (6 bases). The length of the CDR3 is 15 residues. CDR1 and CDR2 (germline): SGHAT, FQNNGV. V was trimmed by 5 bases and J by 2 bases, leaving 16 bases between them. CDR3 sequence reads: CASSLNPGQTYEQYF. The CDR3 coding sequence is TGTGCCAGCAGCCTTAATCCGGGACAAACCTACGAGCAGTACTTC. The variable domain in full, completed from reference TRBV11-2 and TRBJ2-7, reads EAGVAQSPRYKIIEKRQSVAFWCNPISGHATLYWYQQILGQGPKLLIQFQNNGVVDDSQLPKDRFSAERLKGVDSTLKIQPAKLEDSAVYLCASSLNPGQTYEQYFGPGTRLTVT.

About this clone: At one of its ends the junction is not consistent with the germline gene, which may arise from a read error. The chain has TRBV9 and TRBJ1-4; 8 nucleotides align to TRBD1. The V gene's germline CDR1 is SGDLS and CDR2 YYNGEE. The CDR3 is made up of 15 amino acids. CDR3 nucleotide sequence: TGTGCCAGCAGTGTAGGACAGGGCGGGTATGAAAAACTGTTTTTT. Translated, it gives CASSVGQGGYEKLFF.

This clone was seen a handful of times. The rearrangement joins TRBV5-5 to TRBJ1-4; 7 nucleotides agree with TRBD1. J lost 10 bases, V lost 3 bases, and 12 bases had no gene match. The germline gives CDR1 SGHKS, CDR2 YYEKEE (reference sequence). The CDR3 consists of 15 residues. The CDR3 DNA reads TGTGCCAGCAGCTCCTACGACAGGGAGTTGGGAAAACTGTTTTTT. Translation gives CASSSYDRELGKLFF.

V usage is TRBV18 and J usage is TRBJ2-6, with D possibly matching TRBD1 (6 bases). The germline CDR1 and CDR2 sequences are KGHSH and LQKENI. The CDR3 contains 16 residues. V was trimmed by 6 bases and J by 0 bases, leaving 12 bases between them. CDR3 amino acids: CASSTGVNSGANVLTF. The CDR3 DNA reads TGTGCCAGCTCGACAGGTGTCAACTCTGGGGCCAACGTCCTGACTTTC.

This clone was counted once. The DNA for the CDR3 is TGCGCCAGCAGCTTAATCCGGGACCCCGGGAGGGGCGAGCAGTACTTC. Translating gives CASSLIRDPGRGEQYF. The chain recombines TRBV5-1 with TRBJ2-7, with 8 nucleotides matching TRBD2. The germline V gene has CDR1 SGHRS and CDR2 YFSETQ. This CDR3 is 16 amino acids long. V shed 2 bases and J 6 bases; nucleotides not matched to a gene: 13.

This clone occurred a few times. The chain employs TRBV2 and TRBJ1-5; D may be TRBD1 (6 bases). There are 14 residues in the CDR3. V was shortened by 6 bases and J by 4 bases, with 13 bases between the two germline ends. Germline V CDR1 and CDR2: SNHLY, FYNNEI. CDR3 protein: CASRILQGNQPQHF. The CDR3 nucleotides are TGTGCCAGCAGAATCTTACAGGGTAATCAGCCCCAGCATTTT.

The chain carries TRBV5-4 and TRBJ2-2, with D hard to call. Trimming took 0 bases from V and 2 from J, leaving 5 bases between them. The germline V gene has CDR1 SGHNT and CDR2 YYREEE (reference sequence). The CDR3 covers 14 residues. CDR3 residues: CASSLGQNTGELFF. CDR3 bases: TGTGCCAGCAGCTTGGGACAAAACACCGGGGAGCTGTTTTTT.

The genes are TRBV7-9 and TRBJ1-2, with D maybe TRBD1 (5 bases). CDR1 is SEHNR, CDR2 FQNEAQ, per germline (reference sequence). V was cut by 4 bases and J by 10 bases, with 22 bases left in between. The CDR3 runs to 15 residues. CDR3 amino acids: CASSSSFSRVSFYTF. For the CDR3, the DNA is TGTGCCAGCAGCTCTTCGTTTAGCAGGGTCTCTTTCTACACCTTC.

The table lists this clone with a few counts. This sequence joins TRBV10-3 and TRBJ2-3; D possibly corresponds to TRBD2 (6 bases). The V gene lost 5 bases and the J gene lost 0 bases, with 9 bases spanning the gap. Germline V lookup: CDR1 ENHRY, CDR2 SYGVKD. The CDR3 totals 14 residues. The CDR3 loop reads CAISRDSSTDTQYF. In nucleotides, the CDR3 is TGTGCCATCAGTCGGGACTCCAGCACAGATACGCAGTATTTT.

This clone was counted a few times. The V and J genes are TRBV7-2 and TRBJ2-1, with TRBD2 matching over 11 bases. This CDR3 spans 16 amino acids. Trimming cost V 6 bases and J 6 bases; bases outside gene matches: 10. Germline CDR1 reads SGHTA; CDR2 reads FQGNSA. The CDR3 loop is CASSKSRLAGSNEQFF. The CDR3 DNA follows: TGTGCCAGCAGTAAATCTAGACTAGCGGGAAGCAATGAGCAGTTCTTC.

The chain has TRBV5-1 and TRBJ2-2; 7 positions match TRBD1. This CDR3 has 16 residues. V trimming: 1 base; J trimming: 1 base; junction bases outside the gene matches: 4. Looked up from germline, CDR1 is SGHRS and CDR2 is YFSETQ. The CDR3 sequence: CASSLSGTENTGELFF. In nucleotides, the CDR3 is TGCGCCAGCAGCTTGTCCGGGACAGAGAACACCGGGGAGCTGTTTTTT. Supplemented by reference TRBV5-1 and TRBJ2-2, the full variable domain reads KAGVTQTPRYLIKTRGQQVTLSCSPISGHRSVSWYQQTPGQGLQFLFEYFSETQRNKGNFPGRFSGRQFSNSRSEMNVSTLELGDSALYLCASSLSGTENTGELFFGEGSRLTVL.

The chain has TRBV5-8 and TRBJ2-1; TRBD2 agrees at 7 bases. The CDR3 consists of 12 residues. Per germline, CDR1 SGHTS and CDR2 YDEGEE. V was pared by 1 base and J by 10 bases, with 2 bases of the junction left unmatched. This CDR3 is CASSLPGREQFF. The CDR3 region has the DNA TGTGCCAGCAGCTTGCCCGGGAGGGAGCAGTTCTTC.

The chain couples TRBV5-6 to TRBJ2-7, with D possibly matching TRBD2 (6 bases). Trimming took off 4 bases at V and 1 base at J, with 15 bases between the two ends. This CDR3 spans 15 amino acids. Germline assignment: CDR1 SGHDT and CDR2 YYEEEE. CDR3 sequence (DNA): TGTGCCAGCAGCCCCGTCCCGGGACTGTCCTACGAGCAGTACTTC. Translating gives CASSPVPGLSYEQYF.

The V call is TRBV6-5, the J call TRBJ2-3; 7 nucleotides line up with TRBD2. Germline CDR1 MNHEY, CDR2 SVGAGI. V lost 2 bases to trimming and J lost 7 bases; unmatched junction nucleotides: 9. CDR3 length: 15 amino acids. Here the CDR3 reads CASSYRAGLGNTQYF. Here the CDR3 DNA reads TGTGCCAGCAGTTACCGAGCGGGGCTCGGGAATACGCAGTATTTT.